This TCR beta chain was retrieved from a study of blood T cell repertoires in COVID-19. Study-wide background: Samples taken during acute and convalescent COVID-19 were collected in the United States, Italy and Spain. PBMCs, B-cell-depleted T cells, or T cells were the source of the cDNA or gDNA that made up the material.

This clone was detected only a few times. In the original analysis: Estimates of nucleated cell counts were drawn from the amplification of reference gene primers. TCRdb's table, derived via immunoSEQ multiplex PCR, lists solely in-frame clones and lacks some. V, J and clone size were drawn from that table, and D and trimming were deduced from the DNA. The data hold under 300,000 clones, with around 80% observed a single time. CDR1 is SGHTA and CDR2 is FQGNSA in the germline V gene. V lost 0 bases, J lost 2 bases, and 1 base stayed unmatched. This CDR3 is built from 15 residues. This clonotype was sampled from a woman aged 18-29 years with acute or convalescent COVID-19. V usage is TRBV7-2 and J usage is TRBJ1-3; 7 bases agree with TRBD1. The sequencing sample was made of peripheral blood. The CDR3 reads CASSLAQGAGNTIYF. DNA of the CDR3: TGTGCCAGCAGCTTAGCTCAGGGGGCTGGAAACACCATATATTTT. The variable domain in full, with the rest retrieved from reference TRBV7-2 and TRBJ1-3, is GAGVSQSPSNKVTEKGKDVELRCDPISGHTALYWYRQSLGQGLEFLIYFQGNSAPDKSGLPSDRFSAERTGGSVSTLTIQRTQQEDSAVYLCASSLAQGAGNTIYFGEGSWLTVV.